This T cell receptor (beta chain) was captured in a study of shared clonotypes between healthy human individuals (TCRdb year 2020). Regarding the research as a whole: Three men and a couple of women, aged 18 to 49 years, made up the cohort. For each donor, CD4 naive and CD4 memory were each run on three plates, CD8 naive on two plates, and CD8 memory on one plate. Libraries were prepared and TCR repertoires were sequenced by different laboratories using diverse techniques, in order to increase sequencing depth and limit assay-specific biases. Between about 0.94 and 8.9 billion PBMCs per donor were obtained by leukapheresis. To estimate repertoire size and how much clonotype sharing occurs between individuals, the study deeply sequenced the blood TCR repertoires of roughly 5 healthy adults.

What the study reported, not specific to this receptor: Rarefaction of sorted-subset datasets indicated incomplete sequencing despite the large sequencing depth. Sharing across several donors was observed for about 5% of naive CD4, 3.5% of naive CD8, around 2.5% of memory CD4, and roughly 0.4% of memory CD8 clonotypes. Estimated clonotype richness was generally larger for naive than for memory subsets. Pairwise subsampling led to the expectation that sequencing depth would affect the degree of clonotype sharing among donors. Sampling was limited to blood, and TCR repertoires in tissue likely differ from TCR repertoires in blood. Clonotypes shared by all four sorted-subset donors showed higher generation probabilities than non-shared clonotypes. Because the study included a small number of donors, the genetic and exposure-history diversity represented was limited.

Using the deep immunoSEQ assay, TCR CDR3 regions were amplified from genomic DNA by multiplex PCR. Extracted genomic DNA from each cell subset was distributed evenly across all wells of several immunoSEQ 96-well plates, and each plate was treated as a replicate. For sorted subsets, about 200 ng genomic DNA, equal to 25,000 to 35,000 T cell genomes, was loaded into each replicate PCR. Purified libraries were quantified with a Qubit 3.0 fluorometer, sized on a Bioanalyzer 2100, and re-quantified with the KAPA Library Quantification kit. Every immunoSEQ 96-well plate was sequenced on a dedicated single-read 150-cycle Illumina NextSeq 550 flow cell. Processing in the source paper ran as follows. Because only junctional sequences without quality scores were contained in the immunoSEQ output, filtering matching that applied to full-length reads could not be performed. To assign V/J genes and CDR3, sequences were annotated using PyIR, a Python wrapper for IgBLAST v1.9, with IMGT germline references. Any read was removed if the V/J assignment was weak (E-value above 1e-6), the CDR3 was missing, or the read contained stop codons, out-of-frame junctions, or ambiguous translated residues. V3J clonotypes were defined as sequences sharing an identical inferred V gene, J gene, and CDR3 amino acid sequence. The percentage overlap between two repertoires was calculated by dividing the number of shared unique clonotypes by the size of the smaller repertoire. RTK rarefaction, the Chao1 estimator, and Recon v2.1 estimates of unobserved clonotypes were used to assess repertoire richness. Generation probabilities for all TCRbeta clonotypes obtained by the gDNA method from several donors were computed using OLGA. Here the immuneACCESS table is served through TCRdb, limited to in-frame sequences with V and J called. Missing clones are a known gap in these copies; in checked studies unresolved V genes cover under half, and the rest lacks a known reason. That table is the source of V, J and clone size, and D and trimming were worked out from the DNA. For this sample there are roughly 2.5 million clones; approximately 92% appear just once. The leading ten clones occupy over 0.12% of the sample.

A remark on this clone: Its antigen is currently not known. Base qualities are not at hand, and no much larger clone is one base apart.

The donors were healthy, HIV-negative adults who had no recently reported acute infections or vaccinations. All donors were Caucasian adults living in Nashville, Tennessee, USA. CD4+ T cells were enriched by magnetic negative selection, after which naive cells were positively selected on CD45RA and the negative fraction was taken as the memory subset. Blood was collected by leukapheresis, and PBMCs were isolated by Ficoll-Histopaque density gradient centrifugation and then cryopreserved in liquid nitrogen vapor phase. Purity and quantity of every magnetically sorted T cell population were checked by analytical flow cytometry. Genomic DNA was isolated from each sorted fraction and quantified by UV absorbance on a Nanodrop 2000c. Reading the germline V gene (reference sequence) gives CDR1 SGHNT and CDR2 YYREEE. The CDR3 measures 15 amino acids from cysteine to phenylalanine. Of the read, only the CDR3 DNA is kept; its 45 bases are in frame from base 1. V is trimmed back by 0 bases and J by 5 bases, and the junction contains 2 bases that no gene match accounts for.

This clonotype was sampled from a man aged 18 to 35 in good health. Sequences were obtained from naive CD4+ T cells sorted from blood. Interpreted using the paper, the cell subset or site label stands for: CD45RA+ positively selected. The rearranged chain carries TRBV5-4 and TRBJ2-3, with TRBD1 matching 11 junction bases. Here is the DNA: TGTGCCAGCAGCTTGGGGACAGGGGGCGTAGATACGCAGTATTTT. This is translated as CASSLGTGGVDTQYF.